This T cell receptor (beta chain) was documented in a study of blood T cell repertoires in COVID-19. On the study more broadly: Acute and convalescent COVID-19 samples came from the United States, Italy and Spain. The cDNA or gDNA used as material had been derived from T cells, B-cell-depleted T cells, or PBMCs.

Authors' processing steps: Estimation of nucleated cell counts relied on the amplification of reference gene primers. Only in-frame clones appear in the TCRdb table, and some are missing; sequencing was by immunoSEQ multiplex PCR. V and J calls plus clone size are reproduced from that table; the DNA served to infer D and trimming. The sample lists tens of thousands of clones; more than 75% were seen once. Germline CDR1 and CDR2: SNHLY and FYNNEI. Trimming stripped 3 bases from V and 3 bases from J, with 8 bases between. The CDR3 consists of 14 residues. The sequence was obtained from a human donor in a cohort sampled during active COVID-19. Sequenced input: peripheral blood. The chain combines TRBV2 with TRBJ2-2; D gene uncertain. The DNA of the CDR3 is TGTGCCAGCAGTGAGCGGATTTACACCGGGGAGCTGTTTTTT. Translated, it gives CASSERIYTGELFF.